The rows below give T cell receptor beta chains drawn from one sample of a study of response to subunit inactivated influenza vaccine. TCRdb called the RT-PCR reads again in MiXCR, with one record for every CDR3 protein. The sample shows a few hundred thousand distinct CDR3 sequences, less than 25% of them seen only once. Sequences were derived from PBMCs from blood, sampled roughly 20 months after vaccination. The source of these receptors is a man in his fifties or sixties who received an inactivated influenza vaccine. Both conserved end residues are part of each CDR3. A D gene is named only where the DNA matches it firmly. The listing skips clone size in some rows; elsewhere it reads once, few, many or a size class.

CDR3 DNA: TGCGCCAGCAGCCAAGACTATCCGCAGGGGGCACAGCCCCAGCATTTT; CDR3 protein: CASSQDYPQGAQPQHF; CDR3 length: 16; D gene: TRBD1; J gene: TRBJ1-5; clone size: NA; V gene: TRBV4-3
CDR3 DNA: TGTGCCAGCAGTGAGGGCAGCTCTGGAAACACCATATATTTT; CDR3 protein: CASSEGSSGNTIYF; CDR3 length: 14; D gene: NA; J gene: TRBJ1-3; clone size: many; V gene: TRBV2
CDR3 DNA: TGTGCCAGCAGCCAAGAGCAGGCAGGGTATCAGCCCCAGCATTTT; CDR3 protein: CASSQEQAGYQPQHF; CDR3 length: 15; D gene: NA; J gene: TRBJ1-5; clone size: many; V gene: TRBV3-1
CDR3 DNA: TGTGCCAGCAGTTACGAGCAGTTAAAAGGGGATACGCAGTATTTT; CDR3 protein: CASSYEQLKGDTQYF; CDR3 length: 15; D gene: NA; J gene: TRBJ2-3; clone size: many; V gene: TRBV6-6
CDR3 DNA: TGCAGTGCTAGAGATCAGAGGCGGTATGCTAGCACAGATACGCAGTATTTT; CDR3 protein: CSARDQRRYASTDTQYF; CDR3 length: 17; D gene: NA; J gene: TRBJ2-3; clone size: NA; V gene: TRBV20-1
CDR3 DNA: TGTGCCAGCAGCTTAGTAGGACAGGGGGCTCGGGGCTACACCTTC; CDR3 protein: CASSLVGQGARGYTF; CDR3 length: 15; D gene: TRBD1; J gene: TRBJ1-2; clone size: NA; V gene: TRBV7-2
CDR3 DNA: TGTGCCAGCAGCAGTGACAGGGCCATCCGCAATCAGCCCCAGCATTTT; CDR3 protein: CASSSDRAIRNQPQHF; CDR3 length: 16; D gene: TRBD1; J gene: TRBJ1-5; clone size: few; V gene: TRBV6-2/TRBV6-3
CDR3 DNA: TGTGCCAGCAGTCTGATATGGGGCTCGAGTACGCAGTATTTT; CDR3 protein: CASSLIWGSSTQYF; CDR3 length: 14; D gene: NA; J gene: TRBJ2-3; clone size: NA; V gene: TRBV12-3/TRBV12-4
CDR3 DNA: TGTGCCAGCAGTTACACCGGGACAGTGATCTACGAGCAGTACTTC; CDR3 protein: CASSYTGTVIYEQYF; CDR3 length: 15; D gene: TRBD1; J gene: TRBJ2-7; clone size: NA; V gene: TRBV6-5
CDR3 DNA: TGTGCCAGCAGCCTTAGTTATATGGGGGAGCTGTTTTTT; CDR3 protein: CASSLSYMGELFF; CDR3 length: 13; D gene: NA; J gene: TRBJ2-2; clone size: once; V gene: TRBV13